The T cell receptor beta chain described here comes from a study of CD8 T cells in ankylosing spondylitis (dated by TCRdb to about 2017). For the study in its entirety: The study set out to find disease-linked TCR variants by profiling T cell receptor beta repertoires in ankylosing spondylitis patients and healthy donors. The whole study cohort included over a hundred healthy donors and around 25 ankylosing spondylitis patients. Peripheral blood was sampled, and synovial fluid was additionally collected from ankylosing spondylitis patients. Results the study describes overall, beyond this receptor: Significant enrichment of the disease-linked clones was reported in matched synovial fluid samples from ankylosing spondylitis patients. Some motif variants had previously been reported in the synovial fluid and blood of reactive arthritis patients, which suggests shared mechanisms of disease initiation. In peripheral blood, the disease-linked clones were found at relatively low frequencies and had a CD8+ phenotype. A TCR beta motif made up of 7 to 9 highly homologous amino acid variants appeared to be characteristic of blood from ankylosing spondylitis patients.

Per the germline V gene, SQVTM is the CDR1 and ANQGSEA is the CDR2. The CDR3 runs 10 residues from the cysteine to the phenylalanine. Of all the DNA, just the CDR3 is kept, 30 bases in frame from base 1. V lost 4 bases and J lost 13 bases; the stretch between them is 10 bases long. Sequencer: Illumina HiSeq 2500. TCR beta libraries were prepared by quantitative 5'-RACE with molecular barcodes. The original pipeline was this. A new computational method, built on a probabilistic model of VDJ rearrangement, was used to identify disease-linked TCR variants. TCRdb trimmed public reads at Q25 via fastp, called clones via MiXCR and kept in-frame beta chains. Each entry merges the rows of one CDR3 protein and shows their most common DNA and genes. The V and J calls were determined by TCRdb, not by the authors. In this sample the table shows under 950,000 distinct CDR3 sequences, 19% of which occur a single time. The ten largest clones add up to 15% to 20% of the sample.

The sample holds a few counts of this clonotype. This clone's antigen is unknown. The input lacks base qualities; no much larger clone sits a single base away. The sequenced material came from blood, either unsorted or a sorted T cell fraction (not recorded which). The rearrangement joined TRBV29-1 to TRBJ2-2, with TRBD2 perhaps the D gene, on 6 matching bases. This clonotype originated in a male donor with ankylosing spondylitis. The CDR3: CSVVQGGLFF. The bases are TGCAGCGTTGTGCAGGGAGGGCTGTTTTTT.